What follows are 3 T cell receptor beta chains derived from one specimen sequenced in a study of pediatric ulcerative colitis. Only in-frame clones appear in the TCRdb table, and some are missing; sequencing was by immunoSEQ multiplex PCR. Of some 35,000 clones detected, around 80% appear once; the ten largest clones hold 1.1%. The rectum was sampled with one to two pinch biopsies at colonoscopy. Sequences were obtained from gut tissue. These receptors all come from a boy aged 5 to 17 with mild ulcerative colitis.

The J gene is TRBJ2-5, the V gene TRBV19, with 7 positions matching TRBD2. The CDR3 totals 15 residues. With V trimmed by 6 bases and J by 4 bases, 11 bases remained unmatched. Per the germline V gene, CDR1 is LNHDA and CDR2 is SQIVND (reference sequence). Here the CDR3 reads CASSQSSGAGETQYF. The CDR3 DNA reads as TGTGCCAGTAGCCAATCGAGCGGGGCGGGAGAGACCCAGTACTTC. Full variable domain (outside the CDR3, taken from reference TRBV19 and TRBJ2-5): DGGITQSPKYLFRKEGQNVTLSCEQNLNHDAMYWYRQDPGQGLRLIYYSQIVNDFQKGDIAEGYSVSREKKESFPLTVTSAQKNPTAFYLCASSQSSGAGETQYFGPGTRLLVL.

The J gene is TRBJ2-7, the V gene TRBV27, with 7 bases that match TRBD1. CDR3 length equals 19 residues. In germline, CDR1 is MNHEY, CDR2 SMNVEV (reference sequence). V was pared by 2 bases and J by 0 bases, with 16 bases of the junction left unmatched. The CDR3 here is CASSLRGRGQLYSSYEQYF. The CDR3 DNA sequence: TGTGCCAGCAGTTTACGGGGAAGGGGGCAGCTTTATAGCTCCTACGAGCAGTACTTC.

Worth noting for this clone: The sample contains more than one DNA sequence encoding this CDR3. This chain links TRBV5-8 with TRBJ2-3; D is unresolved. CDR1 is SGHTS, CDR2 YDEGEE, per germline. V was clipped by 3 bases and J by 2 bases, with 7 bases between them. The CDR3 is made up of 13 amino acids. The CDR3 reads CASSSTSTDTQYF. The CDR3 coding sequence is TGTGCCAGCAGCTCAACCTCCACAGATACGCAGTATTTT.